This is a list of T cell receptor beta chains from one sample in a study of cytomegalovirus exposure and HLA in healthy donors. This table comes from immunoSEQ multiplex PCR, and its TCRdb copy is limited to in-frame clones, with some not included. The table lists a few hundred thousand clones, approximately 78% of them singletons, with 2.9% in the top ten. The material sequenced was PBMCs. These receptors all stem from a man in his thirties or forties in good health and CMV-seronegative. Each CDR3 is given with its conserved first and last residue. The D gene is left open where the match is weak. Expanded clones get a size class; other rows say once, few or many, or leave the size out.

>TRBV2|.|.|TRBJ1-2
TGTGCCAGCAGCCGGAAACAGAACTATGGCTACACCTTC
CASSRKQNYGYTF
>TRBV6-1|TRBD1|.|TRBJ2-3
TGTGCCAGCAGTGAGGACAGGGTTACAGATACGCAGTATTTT
CASSEDRVTDTQYF
>TRBV5-6|TRBD1|.|TRBJ2-5
TGTGCCAGCAGCTTGGCCACAGGGGGCCAAGAGACCCAGTACTTC
CASSLATGGQETQYF
>TRBV2|.|few|TRBJ1-1
TGTGCCAGCAGTGTCGGGGGCACTGAAGCTTTCTTT
CASSVGGTEAFF
>TRBV9|.|.|TRBJ2-3
TGTGCCAGCAGCGTCGCCCCCGCGGGGCGGGCACCTAGCACAGATACGCAGTATTTT
CASSVAPAGRAPSTDTQYF
>TRBV9|.|once|TRBJ1-1
TGTGCCAGCAGCCCCCGACCGGGGAACACTGAAGCTTTCTTT
CASSPRPGNTEAFF
>TRBV11-2|.|.|TRBJ2-7
TGTGCCAGCAGGTCACCAACCCAGGCCTACGAGCAGTACTTC
CASRSPTQAYEQYF
>TRBV19|TRBD1|.|TRBJ2-2
TGTGCCAGTAGTATTCCTCGGACAGGGGGGTTCACCGGGGAGCTGTTTTTT
CASSIPRTGGFTGELFF
>TRBV6-5|.|.|TRBJ1-1
TGTGCCAGCAGTCTCCGGTCGAACACTGAAGCTTTCTTT
CASSLRSNTEAFF
>TRBV7-8|TRBD1|.|TRBJ2-7
TGTGCCAGCAGCTTAGTGGGACAGGTCGCCTACGAGCAGTACTTC
CASSLVGQVAYEQYF
>TRBV2|TRBD1|.|TRBJ2-2
TGTGCCTCACGAGGACAGGGCCTGAACACCGGGGAGCTGTTTTTT
CASRGQGLNTGELFF
>TRBV6-1|.|.|TRBJ2-7
TGTGCCAGCAGTGAAGCGCGAGTGCAAAGAGAAGAGCAGTACTTC
CASSEARVQREEQYF
>TRBV6-6|TRBD2|.|TRBJ2-3
TGTGCCAGCAGAGGGACTAGAGGCACAGATACGCAGTATTTT
CASRGTRGTDTQYF
>TRBV13|TRBD1|.|TRBJ2-5
TGTGCCAGCAGCTTTGGACAGGGGGTCGGGACCCAGTACTTC
CASSFGQGVGTQYF
>TRBV5-5|.|.|TRBJ2-7
TGTGCCAGCAGCTTGACGACACCTACCTACGAGCAGTACTTC
CASSLTTPTYEQYF